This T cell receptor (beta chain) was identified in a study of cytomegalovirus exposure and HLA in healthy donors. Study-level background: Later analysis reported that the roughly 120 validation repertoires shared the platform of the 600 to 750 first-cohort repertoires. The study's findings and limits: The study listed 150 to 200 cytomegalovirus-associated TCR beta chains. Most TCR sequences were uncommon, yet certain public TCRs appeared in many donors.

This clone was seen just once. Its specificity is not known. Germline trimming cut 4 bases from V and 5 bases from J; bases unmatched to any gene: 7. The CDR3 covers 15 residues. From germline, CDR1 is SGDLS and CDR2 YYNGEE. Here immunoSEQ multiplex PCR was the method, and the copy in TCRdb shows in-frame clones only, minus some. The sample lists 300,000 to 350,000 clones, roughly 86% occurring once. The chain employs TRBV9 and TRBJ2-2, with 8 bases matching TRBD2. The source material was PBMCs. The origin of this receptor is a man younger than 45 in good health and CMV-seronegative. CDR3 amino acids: CASSTSGGVTGELFF. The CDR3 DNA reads TGTGCCAGCAGCACCTCCGGGGGGGTAACCGGGGAGCTGTTTTTT.